Listed here are 27 T cell receptor beta chains from one sample, sequenced in a study of blood T cell repertoires in COVID-19. Some clones are missing from TCRdb's copy, which holds only in-frame ones; the method was immunoSEQ multiplex PCR. The sample includes around 180,000 clones, around 85% seen only once; the top ten take 6.5% to 7.5%. Material for sequencing was peripheral blood. These receptors all stem from an older man with COVID-19, enrolled during active disease.

V usage is TRBV7-2 and J usage is TRBJ2-7, with 8 bases matching TRBD2. The J segment lost 7 bases and the V segment lost 5 bases, leaving 13 bases of the junction unmatched. Germline lookup yields CDR1 SGHTA and CDR2 FQGNSA. The CDR3 is made up of 15 amino acids. CDR3 in amino acids: CASSGGGAGVGEQYF. CDR3 DNA sequence: TGTGCCAGCAGCGGAGGCGGAGCGGGGGTAGGAGAGCAGTACTTC. The variable domain in full, with the rest retrieved from reference TRBV7-2 and TRBJ2-7, is GAGVSQSPSNKVTEKGKDVELRCDPISGHTALYWYRQSLGQGLEFLIYFQGNSAPDKSGLPSDRFSAERTGGSVSTLTIQRTQQEDSAVYLCASSGGGAGVGEQYFGPGTRLTVT.

The chain links TRBV3-1 (or the pseudogene TRBV3-2) to TRBJ1-5; D is perhaps TRBD1 (5 bases). Germline loops: CDR1 LGHDT, CDR2 YNNKEL (reference sequence). V lost 3 bases to trimming and J lost 7 bases, with 25 bases between them. This CDR3 comprises 18 residues. CDR3 in DNA: TGTGCCAGCAGCCACACGGTGGCCCCGGGACTAGATTCACAGCCCCAGCATTTT. This translates into CASSHTVAPGLDSQPQHF.

Here the CDR3 reads CASSIMVMSGTDTQYF. The CDR3 nucleotides are TGTGCCAGTAGTATAATGGTTATGTCGGGGACAGATACGCAGTATTTT. The chain couples TRBV19 to TRBJ2-3, with a tentative D call TRBD2 (5 bases). The CDR3 consists of 16 residues. From germline, CDR1 is LNHDA and CDR2 SQIVND (reference sequence). V lost 2 bases and J 3 bases, leaving 15 bases between the germline ends.

The chain employs TRBV7-8 and TRBJ2-6; 7 nucleotides agree with TRBD1. With 5 bases clipped from V and 0 bases from J, the junction kept 7 bases outside the gene matches. From germline, CDR1 is SGHVS and CDR2 FQNEAQ. The CDR3 sequence is 17 residues long. The CDR3 coding sequence is TGTGCCAGCAGCATCCGGACAGGACCCTCTGGGGCCAACGTCCTGACTTTC. This translates into CASSIRTGPSGANVLTF.

This chain links TRBV25-1 with TRBJ2-1, with 9 bases identical to TRBD2. The J segment lost 5 bases and the V segment lost 5 bases, leaving 1 base of the junction unmatched. Per the germline V gene, CDR1 is MGHDK and CDR2 is SYGVNS. This CDR3 has 13 residues. The CDR3 protein is CASSSSGNNEQFF. The CDR3 DNA reads TGTGCCAGCAGTTCTAGCGGGAACAATGAGCAGTTCTTC.

This chain joins TRBV4-2 and TRBJ2-2; 9 positions agree with TRBD2. This CDR3 has 16 amino acids. Germline CDR1 LGHNA, CDR2 YNFKEQ. Unmatched junction bases numbered 8, after V lost 2 bases and J lost 7 bases. The CDR3 is CASSQISGGQGGELFF. DNA of the CDR3: TGTGCCAGCAGCCAAATCAGCGGGGGGCAGGGCGGGGAGCTGTTTTTT.

The rearrangement links TRBV5-4 to TRBJ2-3; D gene ambiguous. This CDR3 comprises 14 residues. The germline V gene has CDR1 SGHNT and CDR2 YYREEE (reference sequence). Trimming stripped 0 bases from V and 0 bases from J, with 5 bases between. The CDR3 region has the DNA TGTGCCAGCAGCTTGGGGGCTAGCACAGATACGCAGTATTTT. Translation gives CASSLGASTDTQYF. Looking up the rest from reference TRBV5-4 and TRBJ2-3 gives the full variable domain: ETGVTQSPTHLIKTRGQQVTLRCSSQSGHNTVSWYQQALGQGPQFIFQYYREEENGRGNFPPRFSGLQFPNYSSELNVNALELDDSALYLCASSLGASTDTQYFGPGTRLTVL.

CDR3: CASSRGAGVLSGNTIYF. CDR3 DNA: TGCGCCAGCAGCCGGGGGGCGGGGGTCCTGTCGGGAAACACCATATATTTT. The chain employs TRBV4-3 and TRBJ1-3, with a possible D match to TRBD1 (6 bases). CDR1 is LGHNA and CDR2 is YSLEER in the germline V gene. The CDR3 consists of 17 residues. V dropped 4 bases and J dropped 4 bases, with 20 bases sitting between them.

The chain combines TRBV6-1 with TRBJ1-3, with unresolved D. The CDR3 has 16 residues. Per the germline V gene, CDR1 is MNHNS and CDR2 is SASEGT. V was clipped by 4 bases and J by 0 bases, with 13 bases between them. The CDR3 DNA reads TGTGCCAGCAGTGGGGGAGACCTAAACTCTGGAAACACCATATATTTT. This sequence encodes CASSGGDLNSGNTIYF.

The V call is TRBV2, the J call TRBJ1-1; D gene ambiguous. CDR3 length: 15 amino acids. Germline loops: CDR1 SNHLY, CDR2 FYNNEI. Trimming took off 4 bases at V and 10 bases at J, with 22 bases between the two ends. CDR3 region: CASSGYGMPSEGAFF. In DNA, the CDR3 is TGTGCCAGCAGTGGTTATGGGATGCCTTCAGAGGGAGCTTTCTTT.

This clone was found once. This chain links TRBV2 with TRBJ1-5; 11 bases align to TRBD1. Germline trimming cut 7 bases from V and 11 bases from J; bases unmatched to any gene: 10. The length of the CDR3 is 14 residues. CDR1 SNHLY and CDR2 FYNNEI come from the germline V gene. This CDR3 is CASKGQGATGAQHF. The CDR3 DNA follows: TGTGCCAGCAAAGGACAGGGGGCCACCGGGGCCCAGCATTTT.

This chain joins TRBV5-4 and TRBJ1-6; 7 bases line up with TRBD1. Germline V gene lookup returns CDR1 SGHNT and CDR2 YYREEE (reference sequence). The CDR3 runs 14 residues. The V gene end was trimmed by 5 bases and the J gene end by 7 bases; junction bases not matched to a gene: 6. CDR3 amino acids: CASRSGTENSPLHF. Written as DNA, the CDR3 is TGTGCCAGCAGGTCCGGGACAGAGAATTCACCCCTCCACTTT.

This chain connects TRBV5-4 to TRBJ1-4; D unclear. This CDR3 is 15 amino acids long. V lost 0 bases and J 0 bases, leaving 6 bases between the germline ends. Germline V gives CDR1 SGHNT, CDR2 YYREEE (reference sequence). The CDR3 region has the DNA TGTGCCAGCAGCTTGGCAGGTGCAACTAATGAAAAACTGTTTTTT. Translation gives CASSLAGATNEKLFF. The full variable domain, completed using reference TRBV5-4 and TRBJ1-4, is ETGVTQSPTHLIKTRGQQVTLRCSSQSGHNTVSWYQQALGQGPQFIFQYYREEENGRGNFPPRFSGLQFPNYSSELNVNALELDDSALYLCASSLAGATNEKLFFGSGTQLSVL.

V is TRBV5-1 and J is TRBJ1-1, with a possible D match to TRBD1 (5 bases). The germline gives CDR1 SGHRS, CDR2 YFSETQ. There are 11 residues in the CDR3. The germline V and J ends were trimmed by 1 base and 10 bases, with 8 bases remaining between them. This CDR3 is CASSLQGTAFF. In nucleotides, the CDR3 is TGCGCCAGCAGCTTGCAGGGTACAGCTTTCTTT. Supplemented by reference TRBV5-1 and TRBJ1-1, the full variable domain reads KAGVTQTPRYLIKTRGQQVTLSCSPISGHRSVSWYQQTPGQGLQFLFEYFSETQRNKGNFPGRFSGRQFSNSRSEMNVSTLELGDSALYLCASSLQGTAFFGQGTRLTVV.

This clone has only one observation. The CDR3 DNA is TGTGCCAGCAGCGACACATTCACAGATACGCAGTATTTT. Protein product: CASSDTFTDTQYF. The chain uses TRBV9 and TRBJ2-3; D not resolved. Per the germline V gene, CDR1 is SGDLS and CDR2 is YYNGEE. Trimming removed 3 bases at V and 2 bases at J, with 7 bases between. This CDR3 has 13 residues.

The rearrangement joins TRBV7-2 to TRBJ2-1, with D tentatively TRBD1 (6 bases). V lost 5 bases and J 6 bases, leaving 17 bases between the germline ends. There are 15 residues in the CDR3. CDR1 is SGHTA and CDR2 is FQGNSA in the germline V gene. The CDR3 protein is CASSPDRRIRNEQFF. The CDR3 nucleotides read TGTGCCAGCAGCCCAGACAGGCGGATCCGCAATGAGCAGTTCTTC.

This rearrangement joins TRBV6-5 to TRBJ1-2, with D possibly matching TRBD1 (5 bases). This CDR3 has 15 residues. Germline V gives CDR1 MNHEY, CDR2 SVGAGI. V was shortened by 6 bases and J by 0 bases, with 14 bases between the two germline ends. This chain's CDR3 is CASSPAGGTNYGYTF. The DNA for the CDR3 is TGTGCCAGCAGCCCGGCGGGGGGTACTAACTATGGCTACACCTTC.

The V and J genes are TRBV7-7 and TRBJ2-1, with D tentatively TRBD1 (6 bases). This CDR3 region has 13 residues. The germline V and J ends were trimmed by 1 base and 5 bases, with 6 bases remaining between them. CDR1 and CDR2 (germline): SSHAT, FNYEAQ (reference sequence). The chain's CDR3 is CASSLDRDNEQFF. CDR3 DNA: TGTGCCAGCAGCTTAGACAGGGACAATGAGCAGTTCTTC. Full variable domain (missing parts from reference TRBV7-7 and TRBJ2-1): GAGVSQSPRYKVTKRGQDVTLRCDPISSHATLYWYQQALGQGPEFLTYFNYEAQPDKSGLPSDRFSAERPEGSISTLTIQRTEQRDSAMYRCASSLDRDNEQFFGPGTRLTVL.

The chain links TRBV18 to TRBJ2-5, with 7 positions matching TRBD2. After removal of 3 bases from V and 3 bases from J, the junction contained 7 bases not matched to a gene. The V gene's germline CDR1 is KGHSH and CDR2 LQKENI. This CDR3 spans 15 amino acids. The CDR3 sequence: CASSPNQGGEETQYF. The CDR3 DNA reads as TGTGCCAGCTCACCTAACCAGGGAGGGGAAGAGACCCAGTACTTC.

The chain carries TRBV13 and TRBJ2-7, with D perhaps matching TRBD2 (5 bases). CDR3 size: 16 residues. V lost 5 bases to trimming and J lost 1 base, with 18 bases between them. The germline gives CDR1 PRHDT, CDR2 FYEKMQ (reference sequence). CDR3 sequence: CASSRSHGPGSYEQYF. In DNA form, the CDR3 reads TGTGCCAGCAGCCGCTCGCACGGACCGGGGTCCTACGAGCAGTACTTC.

This chain links TRBV10-1 with TRBJ1-6; D remains ambiguous. V was pared by 4 bases and J by 7 bases, with 11 bases between. The CDR3 has 14 residues. Germline lookup yields CDR1 WNHNN and CDR2 SYGVQD (reference sequence). CDR3 bases: TGCGCCAGCAGTGCGGAGGGAAACAATTCACCCCTCCACTTT. Translated, it gives CASSAEGNNSPLHF.

Here the CDR3 DNA reads TGTGCCAGCAGCTTAGAGGGACAAGATAATTCACCCCTCCACTTT. Its protein product is CASSLEGQDNSPLHF. J is TRBJ1-6 and V is TRBV7-6; D perhaps matches TRBD1 (6 bases). The germline V gene encodes CDR1 SGHVS and CDR2 FNYEAQ. There are 15 residues in the CDR3. Trimming removed 1 base from V and 5 bases from J, with 9 bases in between.

The gene calls are TRBV5-1 and TRBJ1-6; 10 bases align to TRBD1. This CDR3 region has 18 residues. Unmatched junction bases numbered 15, after V lost 4 bases and J lost 8 bases. The germline gives CDR1 SGHRS, CDR2 YFSETQ. This CDR3 reads CASSPSGTGAIGDSPLHF. The CDR3, as DNA: TGCGCCAGCAGCCCCTCCGGGACAGGGGCAATTGGGGATTCACCCCTCCACTTT.

This chain uses TRBV5-6 with TRBJ2-5, with D unclear. The CDR3 contains 12 residues. Trimming removed 4 bases at V and 5 bases at J, with 9 bases between. Germline V lookup: CDR1 SGHDT, CDR2 YYEEEE. DNA of the CDR3: TGTGCCAGCAGCCGTGTACGGGAGACCCAGTACTTC. It yields the protein CASSRVRETQYF. Filled out from reference TRBV5-6 and TRBJ2-5, the complete variable domain reads DAGVTQSPTHLIKTRGQQVTLRCSPKSGHDTVSWYQQALGQGPQFIFQYYEEEERQRGNFPDRFSGHQFPNYSSELNVNALLLGDSALYLCASSRVRETQYFGPGTRLLVL.

This chain connects TRBV11-3 to TRBJ2-7; 7 nucleotides match TRBD1. The CDR3 is 15 amino acids. V trimming: 1 base; J trimming: 5 bases; junction bases outside the gene matches: 8. CDR1 and CDR2 (germline): SGHNT, YENEEA. The DNA for the CDR3 is TGTGCCAGCAGCTTAGTACAGGGGTTAATCCACGAGCAGTACTTC. Translation gives CASSLVQGLIHEQYF.

The chain combines TRBV9 with TRBJ2-7; 8 positions match TRBD2. From germline, CDR1 is SGDLS and CDR2 YYNGEE. This CDR3 has 16 residues. Trimming cost V 4 bases and J 4 bases; bases outside gene matches: 13. This chain's CDR3 is CASSPRGGPRGYEQYF. The CDR3, as DNA: TGTGCCAGCAGCCCCCGGGGGGGCCCGCGAGGGTACGAGCAGTACTTC.

This clone was detected only a few times. V usage is TRBV2 and J usage is TRBJ1-4; weak D call: TRBD1 (6 bases). The CDR3 extends over 14 amino acids. Trimming shortened V by 4 bases and J by 4 bases, and 10 bases separated the two germline ends. Germline values: CDR1 SNHLY, CDR2 FYNNEI. The chain's CDR3 is CASSADSFNEKLFF. The CDR3 DNA reads TGTGCCAGCAGTGCGGACAGTTTTAATGAAAAACTGTTTTTT.